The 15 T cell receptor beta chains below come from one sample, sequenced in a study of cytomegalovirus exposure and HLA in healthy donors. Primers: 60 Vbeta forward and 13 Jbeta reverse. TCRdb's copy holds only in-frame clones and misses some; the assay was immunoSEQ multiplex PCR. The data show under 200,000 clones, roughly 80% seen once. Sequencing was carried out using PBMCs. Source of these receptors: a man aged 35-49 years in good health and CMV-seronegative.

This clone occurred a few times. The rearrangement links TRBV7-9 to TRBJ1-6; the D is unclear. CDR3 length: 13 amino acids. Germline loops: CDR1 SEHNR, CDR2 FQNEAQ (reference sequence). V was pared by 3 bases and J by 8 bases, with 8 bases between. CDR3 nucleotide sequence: TGTGCCAGCAGCTTTCGGGGAGATTCACCCCTCCACTTT. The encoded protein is CASSFRGDSPLHF.

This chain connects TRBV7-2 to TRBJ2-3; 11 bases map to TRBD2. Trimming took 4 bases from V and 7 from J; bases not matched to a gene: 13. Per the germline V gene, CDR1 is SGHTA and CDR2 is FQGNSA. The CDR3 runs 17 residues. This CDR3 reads CASSSLTSGSFPYTQYF. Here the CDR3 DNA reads TGTGCCAGCAGCTCCCTTACTAGCGGGAGCTTTCCGTATACGCAGTATTTT. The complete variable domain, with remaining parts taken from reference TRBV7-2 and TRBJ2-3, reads GAGVSQSPSNKVTEKGKDVELRCDPISGHTALYWYRQSLGQGLEFLIYFQGNSAPDKSGLPSDRFSAERTGGSVSTLTIQRTQQEDSAVYLCASSSLTSGSFPYTQYFGPGTRLTVL.

The DNA for the CDR3 is TGTGCCAGCAGCAATAGACAGCCCCCCGAGCAGTACTTC. It codes for CASSNRQPPEQYF. The chain employs TRBV5-8 and TRBJ2-7; D perhaps matches TRBD1 (5 bases). V dropped 4 bases and J dropped 6 bases, with 14 bases sitting between them. Germline CDR1 and CDR2: SGHTS and YDEGEE. The CDR3 is 13 amino acids.

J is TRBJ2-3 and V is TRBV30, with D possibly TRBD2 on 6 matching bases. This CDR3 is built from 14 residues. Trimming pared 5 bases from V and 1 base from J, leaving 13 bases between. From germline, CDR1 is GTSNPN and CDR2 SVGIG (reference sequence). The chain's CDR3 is CAWGGGAGTDTQYF. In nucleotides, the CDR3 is TGTGCCTGGGGTGGCGGGGCGGGCACAGATACGCAGTATTTT.

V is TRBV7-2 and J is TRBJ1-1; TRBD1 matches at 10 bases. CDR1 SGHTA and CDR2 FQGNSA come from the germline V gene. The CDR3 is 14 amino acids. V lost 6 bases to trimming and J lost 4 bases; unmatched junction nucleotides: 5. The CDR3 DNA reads TGTGCCAGCAGTTCGTGGACAGGGGGCACTGAAGCTTTCTTT. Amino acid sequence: CASSSWTGGTEAFF.

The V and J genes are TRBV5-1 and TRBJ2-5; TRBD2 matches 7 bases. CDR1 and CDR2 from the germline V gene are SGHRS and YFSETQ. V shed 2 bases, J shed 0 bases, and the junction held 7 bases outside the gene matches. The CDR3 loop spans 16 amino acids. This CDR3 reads CASSFRGVFYQETQYF. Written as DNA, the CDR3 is TGCGCCAGCAGCTTTCGGGGGGTCTTTTACCAAGAGACCCAGTACTTC.

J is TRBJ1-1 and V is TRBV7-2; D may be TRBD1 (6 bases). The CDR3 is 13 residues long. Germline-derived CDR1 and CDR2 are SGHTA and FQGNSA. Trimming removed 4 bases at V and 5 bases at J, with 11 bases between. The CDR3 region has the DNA TGTGCCAGCAGCTATCGGCAGGGGACTGAAGCTTTCTTT. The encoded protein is CASSYRQGTEAFF.

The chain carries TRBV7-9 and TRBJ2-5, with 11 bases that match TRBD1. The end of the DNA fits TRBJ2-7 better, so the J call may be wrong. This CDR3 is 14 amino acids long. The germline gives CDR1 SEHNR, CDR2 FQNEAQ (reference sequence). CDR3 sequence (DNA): TGTGCCAGCAGCTTCGGACAGGGGGCCCACGAGCAGTACTTC. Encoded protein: CASSFGQGAHEQYF.

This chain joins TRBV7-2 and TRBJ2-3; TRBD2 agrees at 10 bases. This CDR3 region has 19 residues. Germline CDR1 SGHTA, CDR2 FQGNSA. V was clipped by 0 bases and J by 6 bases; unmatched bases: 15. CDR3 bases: TGTGCCAGCAGCTTAGCGGCGGGAGGGGCTAGCGGGAGCTTGGATACGCAGTATTTT. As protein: CASSLAAGGASGSLDTQYF.

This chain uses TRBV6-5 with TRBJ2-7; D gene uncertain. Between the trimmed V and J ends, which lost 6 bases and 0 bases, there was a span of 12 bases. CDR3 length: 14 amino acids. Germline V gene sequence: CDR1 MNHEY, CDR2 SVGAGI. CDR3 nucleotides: TGTGCCAGCAGGACACAACCAAACTCCTACGAGCAGTACTTC. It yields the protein CASRTQPNSYEQYF.

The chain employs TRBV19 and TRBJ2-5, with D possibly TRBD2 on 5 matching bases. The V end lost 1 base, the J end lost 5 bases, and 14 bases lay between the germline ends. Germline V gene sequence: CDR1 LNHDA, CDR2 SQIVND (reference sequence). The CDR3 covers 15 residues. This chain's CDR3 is CASSIGAEIAETQYF. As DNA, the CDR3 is TGTGCCAGTAGTATAGGGGCAGAGATAGCGGAGACCCAGTACTTC.

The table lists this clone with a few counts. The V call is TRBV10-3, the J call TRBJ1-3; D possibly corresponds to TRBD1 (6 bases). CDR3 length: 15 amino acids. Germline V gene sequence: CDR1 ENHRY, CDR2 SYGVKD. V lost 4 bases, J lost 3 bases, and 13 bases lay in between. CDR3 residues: CAISAPGTFGNTIYF. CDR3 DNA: TGTGCCATCAGTGCACCCGGGACATTTGGAAACACCATATATTTT.

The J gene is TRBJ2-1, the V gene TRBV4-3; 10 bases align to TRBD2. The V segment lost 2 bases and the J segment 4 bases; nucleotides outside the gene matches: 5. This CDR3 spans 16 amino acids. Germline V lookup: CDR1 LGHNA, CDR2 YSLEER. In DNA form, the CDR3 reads TGCGCCAGCAGCCAATATCGGACTAGCGGATACAATGAGCAGTTCTTC. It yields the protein CASSQYRTSGYNEQFF.

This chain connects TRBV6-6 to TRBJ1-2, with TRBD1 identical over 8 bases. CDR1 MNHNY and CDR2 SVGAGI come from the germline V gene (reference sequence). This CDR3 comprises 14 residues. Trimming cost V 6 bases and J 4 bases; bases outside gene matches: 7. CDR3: CASRVGQGAYGYTF. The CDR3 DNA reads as TGTGCCAGCAGGGTAGGACAGGGCGCCTATGGCTACACCTTC.

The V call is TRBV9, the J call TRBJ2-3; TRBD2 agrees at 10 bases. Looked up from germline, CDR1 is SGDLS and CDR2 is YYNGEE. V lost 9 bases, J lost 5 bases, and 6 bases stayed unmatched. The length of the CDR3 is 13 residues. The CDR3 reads CATSIAGGDTQYF. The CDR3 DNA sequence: TGTGCCACCTCTATAGCGGGGGGAGATACGCAGTATTTT.